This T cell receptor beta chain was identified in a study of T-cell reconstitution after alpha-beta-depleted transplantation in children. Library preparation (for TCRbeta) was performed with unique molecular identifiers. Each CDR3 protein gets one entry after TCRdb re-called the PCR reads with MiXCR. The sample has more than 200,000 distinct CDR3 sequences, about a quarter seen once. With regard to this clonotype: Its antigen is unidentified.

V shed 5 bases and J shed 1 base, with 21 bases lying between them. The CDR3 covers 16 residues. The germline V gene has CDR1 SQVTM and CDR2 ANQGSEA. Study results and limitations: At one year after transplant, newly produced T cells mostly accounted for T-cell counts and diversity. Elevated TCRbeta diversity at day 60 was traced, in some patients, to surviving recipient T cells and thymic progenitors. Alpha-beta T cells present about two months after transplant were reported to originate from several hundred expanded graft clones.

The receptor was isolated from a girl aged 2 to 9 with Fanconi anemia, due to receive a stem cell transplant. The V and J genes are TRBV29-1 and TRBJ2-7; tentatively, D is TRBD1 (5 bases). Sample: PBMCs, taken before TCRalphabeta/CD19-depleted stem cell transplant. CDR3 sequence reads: CSVFQARQGESYEQYF. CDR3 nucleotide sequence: TGCAGCGTTTTCCAAGCAAGGCAGGGCGAGTCCTACGAGCAGTACTTC.